The source of this T cell receptor beta chain is a study of OX40 agonist ivuxolimab in advanced cancers. In the study overall: Given to patients was ivuxolimab, an agonistic anti-OX40 (CD134) antibody. Of the participants, under 50% had some prior anti-PD-1, anti-PD-L1 or anti-CTLA-4 therapy, which was allowed. Whole-study findings and limits: There was clonal expansion of CD4+ and CD8+ blood T cells by week 6 at 0.1 to 3.0 mg/kg.

In the case of this clone: Its antigen is currently unknown.

Germline V CDR1 and CDR2: GTSNPN, SVGIG (reference sequence). Trimming took off 2 bases at V and 0 bases at J, with 8 bases between the two ends. The CDR3 extends over 14 amino acids. Some clones are missing from TCRdb's copy, which holds only in-frame ones; the method was immunoSEQ multiplex PCR. Altogether 90,000 or so clones are present, roughly nine tenths being singletons, with the ten largest covering 8.4%. Here the sequenced sample was CD4+ or CD8+ T cells sorted from blood, taken in a trial of the OX40 agonist ivuxolimab. The rearrangement uses TRBV30 and TRBJ1-3; D unresolved. The receptor comes from an adult with an advanced solid tumor such as melanoma, head and neck, liver or kidney cancer. The CDR3 spells CAWSLTFSGNTIYF. The CDR3 nucleotides are TGTGCCTGGAGTCTGACTTTCTCTGGAAACACCATATATTTT. The full variable domain, with the rest looked up from reference TRBV30 and TRBJ1-3, is SQTIHQWPATLVQPVGSPLSLECTVEGTSNPNLYWYRQAAGRGLQLLFYSVGIGQISSEVPQNLSASRPQDRQFILSSKKLLLSDSGFYLCAWSLTFSGNTIYFGEGSWLTVV.